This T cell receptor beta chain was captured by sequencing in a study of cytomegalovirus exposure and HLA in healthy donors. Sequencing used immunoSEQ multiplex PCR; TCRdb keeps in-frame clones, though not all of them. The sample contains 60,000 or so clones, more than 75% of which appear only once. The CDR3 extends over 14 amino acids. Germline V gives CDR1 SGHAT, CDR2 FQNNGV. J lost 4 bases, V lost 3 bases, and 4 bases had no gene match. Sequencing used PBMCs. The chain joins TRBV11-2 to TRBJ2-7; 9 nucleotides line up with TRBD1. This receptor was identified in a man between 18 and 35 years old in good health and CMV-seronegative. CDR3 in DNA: TGTGCCAGCAGCTTTGGGACAGGGCAATACGAGCAGTACTTC. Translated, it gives CASSFGTGQYEQYF.